Listed here are 6 T cell receptor beta chains from one sample, sequenced in a study of T cell repertoires in cytomegalovirus infection. TCRdb recomputed calls from the reads with MiXCR, one row per CDR3 protein. This sample has around 750,000 distinct CDR3 sequences, with over 25% found just once. These receptors lack a known antigen. The material sequenced was cultured CD8+ T cells from PBMCs, taken from culture after CMV antigen stimulation. Source of these receptors: a human donor in good health (CMV status not recorded). Some clones in this sample may be carry-over from other donors' samples.

This clonotype was counted between two and nine times. This chain uses TRBV29-1 with TRBJ2-3; TRBD1 matches 8 bases. This CDR3 is 13 amino acids long. The germline gives CDR1 SQVTM, CDR2 ANQGSEA. Trimming took 4 bases from V and 1 from J; bases not matched to a gene: 1. In nucleotides, the CDR3 is TGCAGCGTTGGACAGGGGCGCACAGATACGCAGTATTTT. Translating it yields CSVGQGRTDTQYF.

This clonotype was seen only a few times. An end of the junction differs from the germline gene, which may be a read error. The V call is TRBV7-7, the J call TRBJ2-5; D unresolved. CDR1 is SSHAT and CDR2 is FNYEAQ in the germline V gene (reference sequence). The CDR3 covers 14 residues. The CDR3 bases are TGTGCTAGCAGCTTAGCATTCGGACGGGAGACCCAGTACTTC. Amino acids: CASSLAFGRETQYF. The full variable domain, its missing parts supplied by reference TRBV7-7 and TRBJ2-5, is GAGVSQSPRYKVTKRGQDVTLRCDPISSHATLYWYQQALGQGPEFLTYFNYEAQPDKSGLPSDRFSAERPEGSISTLTIQRTEQRDSAMYRCASSLAFGRETQYFGPGTRLLVL.

This clonotype was seen at least ten times. The gene calls are TRBV6-1 and TRBJ1-3; D unclear. CDR3 size: 14 residues. CDR1 and CDR2 (germline): MNHNS, SASEGT. Trimming removed 5 bases from V and 0 bases from J, with 8 bases in between. Here the CDR3 DNA reads TGTGCCAGCAGTTTTCTGAGCTCTGGAAACACCATATATTTT. Its protein is CASSFLSSGNTIYF.

The V and J genes are TRBV12-3 or TRBV12-4 and TRBJ2-3; tentatively, D is TRBD1 or TRBD2 (5 bases each). The V and J ends lost 0 bases and 5 bases respectively, with 15 bases between them. The CDR3 contains 16 residues. CDR3 nucleotide sequence: TGTGCCAGCAGTTTAGCGCCCGGCAGGGAGAAAGATACGCAGTATTTT. Its translation is CASSLAPGREKDTQYF.

This clonotype was seen once. The rearrangement links TRBV27 to TRBJ2-7; TRBD1 agrees at 9 bases. V lost 10 bases, J lost 4 bases, and 8 bases stayed unmatched. The CDR3 contains 13 residues. Germline V gene sequence: CDR1 MNHEY, CDR2 SMNVEV (reference sequence). CDR3 residues: CANPGQGTYEQYV. The CDR3 coding sequence is TGTGCCAACCCGGGACAGGGAACTTACGAGCAGTACGTC.

About this clonotype: A read error may produce the germline difference seen at one junction end. The chain is built from TRBV27 and TRBJ2-1; D unresolved. The CDR3 consists of 13 residues. In germline, CDR1 is MNHEY, CDR2 SMNVEV (reference sequence). The CDR3 is CASGFSGYNEQFF. The DNA of the CDR3 is TGTGCCAGCGGTTTTTCAGGTTACAATGAGCAGTTCTTC.